This is a list of T cell receptor beta chains from one sample in a study of blood T cells in healthy people across ages. MiXCR, run by TCRdb on the 5' RACE reads, gives a single entry per CDR3 protein. The data show 1,300,000 or so distinct CDR3 sequences, approximately 60% seen once. Sequencing was done on a sample of blood. Every receptor here comes from a man between 18 and 29 years old in good health. Each CDR3 is given without its conserved first and last residue.

TRBV4-1	TRBJ2-3	ASSQPRDTQY
TRBV7-9	TRBJ1-2	ASSHPERQGAYGYT
TRBV15	TRBJ2-5	ATGFTETQY
TRBV29-1	TRBJ2-7	SAFGTAYYEQY
TRBV7-2	TRBJ1-5	ASSLADYSNQPQH
TRBV29-1	TRBJ2-1	SVVLGLAGGVAYNEQF
TRBV4-1	TRBJ2-7	ASSHQAGPYEQY
TRBV6-5	TRBJ1-2	ASSSRTDRDNYGYT
TRBV18	TRBJ2-4	ASTPLGKEAKNIQY
TRBV27	TRBJ2-1	ASSLLTTGHEQF
TRBV20-1	TRBJ2-7	SARDLGQGGEQY
TRBV7-2	TRBJ2-3	ASSSILRDTQY
TRBV25-1	TRBJ2-4	ANQAPRTGPFHEQH
TRBV29-1	TRBJ2-3	SVEMGLPPESDTQY
TRBV12-3/TRBV12-4	TRBJ2-7	ASRDRMGGYEQY
TRBV12-3/TRBV12-4	TRBJ2-3	ASIPEVGADTQY